This T cell receptor beta chain was identified during a study of glioma-infiltrating T cells. There are 15 residues in the CDR3. The V end lost 11 bases, the J end lost 2 bases, and 19 bases lay between the germline ends. The germline V gene encodes CDR1 KGHSH and CDR2 LQKENI. Whole-study results and caveats: Non-neoplastic patients had below-expected tissue-blood divergence, while all gliomas exceeded expectation.

As regards this clonotype: The antigen is unknown. This may be a read error: a much more frequent sequence differs by one nucleotide.

Amplification of TCR alpha and beta CDR3 regions from RNA used iRepertoire nested multiplex PCR. In TCRdb, the multiplex PCR reads were re-called with MiXCR into one record per CDR3 protein. The sample holds roughly 100,000 distinct CDR3 sequences, around 29% seen once. This TCR came from a human donor with low-grade glioma or glioblastoma, undergoing nonglioma brain surgery, or in good health (not recorded which). Sequenced material: glioma tissue, nonneoplastic brain tissue, or PBMCs (not recorded which). The gene calls are TRBV18 and TRBJ2-1, with unresolved D. CDR3 sequence (DNA): TGTGCCGGCAGCTTAGTCCTAGGACCCTACAATGAGCAGTTCTTC. It is translated as CAGSLVLGPYNEQFF.